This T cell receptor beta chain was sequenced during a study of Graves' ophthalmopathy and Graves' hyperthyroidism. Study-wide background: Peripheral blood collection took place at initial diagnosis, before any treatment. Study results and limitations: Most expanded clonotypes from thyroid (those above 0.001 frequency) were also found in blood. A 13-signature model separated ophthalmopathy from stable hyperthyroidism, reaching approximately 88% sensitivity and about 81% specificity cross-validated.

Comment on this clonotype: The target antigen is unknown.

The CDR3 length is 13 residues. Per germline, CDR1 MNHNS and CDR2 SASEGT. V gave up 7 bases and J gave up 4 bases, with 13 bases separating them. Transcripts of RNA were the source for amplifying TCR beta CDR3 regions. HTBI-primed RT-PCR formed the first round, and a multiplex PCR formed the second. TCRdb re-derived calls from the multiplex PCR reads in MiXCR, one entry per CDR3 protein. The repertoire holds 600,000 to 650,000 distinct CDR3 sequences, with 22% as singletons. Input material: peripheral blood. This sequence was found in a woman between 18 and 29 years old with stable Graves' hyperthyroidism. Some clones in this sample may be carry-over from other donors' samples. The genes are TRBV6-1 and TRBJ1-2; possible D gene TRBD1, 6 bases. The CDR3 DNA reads TGTGCCAGCACCCCCGGGACACTCTATGGCTACACCTTC. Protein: CASTPGTLYGYTF.